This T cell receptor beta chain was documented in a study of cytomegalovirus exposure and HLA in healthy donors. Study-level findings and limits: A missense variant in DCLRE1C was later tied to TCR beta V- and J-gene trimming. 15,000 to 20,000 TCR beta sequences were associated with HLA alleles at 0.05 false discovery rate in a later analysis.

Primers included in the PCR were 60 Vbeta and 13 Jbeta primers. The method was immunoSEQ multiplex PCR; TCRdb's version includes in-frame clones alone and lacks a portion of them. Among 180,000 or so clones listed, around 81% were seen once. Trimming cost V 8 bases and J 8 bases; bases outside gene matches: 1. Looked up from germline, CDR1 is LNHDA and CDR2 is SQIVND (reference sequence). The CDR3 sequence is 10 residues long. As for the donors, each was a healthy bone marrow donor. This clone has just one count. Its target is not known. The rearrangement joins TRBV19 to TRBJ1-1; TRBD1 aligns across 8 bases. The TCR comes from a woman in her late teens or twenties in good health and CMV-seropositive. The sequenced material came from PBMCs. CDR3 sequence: CASGDREAFF. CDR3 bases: TGTGCCAGTGGGGACAGGGAAGCTTTCTTT.